Sequencing of this T cell receptor beta chain was carried out in a study of OX40 agonist ivuxolimab in advanced cancers. As for the study more broadly: Ivuxolimab was an agonistic, fully human IgG2 monoclonal antibody directed against OX40 (CD134), a costimulatory receptor. Intravenous ivuxolimab was administered to patients every 2 weeks at six dose levels: 0.01, 0.1, 0.3, 1.5, 3 and 10 mg/kg. Of the approximately 54 patients in dose escalation, 19 had hepatocellular carcinoma, some 15 had melanoma, 9 had renal cell carcinoma and 9 had head and neck cancer. In the dose-escalation cohort, 70% to 90% of patients were male, and the mean age was 60 years with a range of roughly 23 to 79. Prior anti-PD-1, anti-PD-L1 or anti-CTLA-4 therapy was permitted, and approximately 39% of dose-escalation patients had received checkpoint inhibitors. Partial responses occurred in three dose-escalation patients, of whom one had hepatocellular carcinoma and two had cutaneous melanoma. Peripheral TCRbeta sequencing was intended to test whether TCR sequence diversity was altered and clonal T-cell expansion was caused by ivuxolimab. The paper covers the monotherapy dose-escalation part of the phase I ivuxolimab trial, which included N of about 51 patients.

To sequence the TCRbeta CDR3 region, genomic DNA was isolated from the sorted cells. The immunoSEQ Assay was used for sequencing of TCRbeta CDR3 regions. TCRdb retrieved this table from immuneACCESS and kept in-frame rearrangements only. Not all clones are present; in checked studies, unresolved V genes account for under half, and no reason is known for the remainder. A total of around 60,000 clones appear in this sample, around 77% of them only once. Of the sample, about 6% is held by the ten largest clones. From the cysteine through the phenylalanine, the CDR3 covers 13 amino acids. The entry retains the CDR3 DNA only, 39 bases that are in frame from base 1. V is pared back by 4 bases and J by 4 bases, with 9 bases lying between the germline termini. The germline V gene (reference sequence) sets CDR1 to SGHNT and CDR2 to YYREEE. The trial excluded patients who had a history of autoimmune disease or who were on systemic immunosuppression. In every dose cohort, peripheral blood was drawn for TCR sequencing at baseline, cycle 4 day 1, and cycle 7 day 1. The samples were taken from a phase I, first-in-human, multicenter, open-label dose-escalation trial of ivuxolimab. Adults with locally advanced or metastatic head and neck squamous cell, hepatocellular, melanoma or renal cell carcinoma were enrolled in the trial. Before TCR sequencing, CD4+ T cells and CD8+ T cells were sorted from peripheral blood as separate populations.

With regard to this clone: The antigen it recognizes is unknown. It has no much larger one-base neighbor in the sample; base qualities were not kept.

Study-level results and caveats: Partial responders in the 0.1-3.0 mg/kg groups had among the lowest normalized peripheral clonal expansion, especially among CD8+ T cells. Which antigens the clonally expanded peripheral T cells were specific for was not determined. Low levels of normalized T-cell clonal expansion were also seen in some nonresponding patients. Clonal expansion of both CD4+ and CD8+ blood T cells was observed from baseline to week 6 at doses 0.1 to 3.0 mg/kg. On average, CD8+ T cells showed more expanded clones than CD4+ T cells after ivuxolimab.

The sample was CD4+ or CD8+ T cells sorted from blood, taken in a trial of the OX40 agonist ivuxolimab. The receptor was isolated from an adult with an advanced solid tumor such as melanoma, head and neck, liver or kidney cancer. The chain is encoded by TRBV5-4 joined to TRBJ1-3; no D gene is confidently identified. Here the CDR3 is given as CASSTHTGNTIYF. Read as DNA, the sequence is TGTGCCAGCAGCACCCATACAGGAAACACCATATATTTT.